Listed here are 16 T cell receptor beta chains from one sample, sequenced in a study of tumor and adjacent non-tumor tissue in lung cancer. The library came from three nested PCR rounds adapted from ARM-PCR protocols. TCRdb independently ran MiXCR on the multiplex PCR reads; one entry per CDR3 protein. The table has about 100,000 distinct CDR3 sequences, 50% to 70% seen once; the top ten hold roughly a fifth. No cell sorting was done before RNA was extracted from the tissue. This non-tumor lung sample came from over 3 cm beyond the tumor edge. The sequencing sample was made of distant non-tumor lung tissue. These receptors were obtained from a man aged 25-45 years with non-small cell lung cancer.

As to this clonotype: It may be a read error: a sequence one base away is much more abundant. This sequence joins TRBV14 and TRBJ2-7, with 7 bases identical to TRBD1. The CDR3 covers 13 residues. Germline values: CDR1 SGHDN, CDR2 FVKESK. CDR3 nucleotides: TGTGCCAACAGCCAAAACAGGGGCAACGAGCAGTACTTC. Translating gives CANSQNRGNEQYF. Variable domain in full (rest from reference TRBV14 and TRBJ2-7): EAGVTQFPSHSVIEKGQTVTLRCDPISGHDNLYWYRRVMGKEIKFLLHFVKESKQDESGMPNNRFLAERTGGTYSTLKVQPAELEDSGVYFCANSQNRGNEQYFGPGTRLTVT.

With respect to this clonotype: One end of the junction varies from germline; a read error may be responsible. V is TRBV28 and J is TRBJ2-5, with a possible D match to TRBD1 (6 bases). Germline values: CDR1 MDHEN, CDR2 SYDVKM. The CDR3 totals 12 residues. The CDR3 loop is CASSGAGETHYF. As DNA, the CDR3 is TGTGCCAGCTCAGGGGCAGGGGAGACCCACTACTTC.

This clonotype showed up just once. The V gene is TRBV11-3, the J gene TRBJ2-7; possible D gene TRBD1, 6 bases. This CDR3 spans 13 amino acids. Germline V CDR1 and CDR2: SGHNT, YENEEA. With 6 bases removed from V and 6 bases from J, the gap between germline ends came to 15 bases. The CDR3 spells CASRDSVFCEQYF. DNA for the CDR3: TGTGCCAGCAGGGACAGCGTATTCTGCGAGCAGTACTTC.

To note about this clonotype: At one end the junction does not follow the germline gene, possibly because of a read error. The chain has TRBV6-2 or TRBV6-3 and TRBJ2-7, with no clear D. CDR3 length equals 14 residues. Germline V gives CDR1 MNHEY, CDR2 SVGEGT. The DNA of the CDR3 is TGTGGCAGCAGTTACTACAAGCGAGGCTACGAGCAGTACTTC. Translation: CGSSYYKRGYEQYF.

To note about this clonotype: Relative to the germline gene, one junction end is altered; a read error may explain this. This chain uses TRBV10-2 with TRBJ2-3; 8 nucleotides match TRBD2. Germline CDR1 reads WSHSY; CDR2 reads SAAADI. This CDR3 comprises 13 residues. CDR3 sequence (DNA): TGCGCCAGCAGCGAGGACGGGAGGGATACGCAGTTTTTT. It yields the protein CASSEDGRDTQFF.

This clonotype was observed a handful of times. Possible read error: a much larger clone is one base away. The chain links TRBV20-1 to TRBJ1-6; D call uncertain. The CDR3 is made up of 15 amino acids. The germline V gene encodes CDR1 DFQATT and CDR2 SNEGSKA (reference sequence). Trimming left V 0 bases short and J 0 bases short, with 6 bases between. The CDR3 is CSARDEGSYNSPLHF. The CDR3 bases are TGCAGTGCTAGAGATGAGGGCTCCTATAATTCACCCCTCCACTTT.

V usage is TRBV12-3 or TRBV12-4 and J usage is TRBJ2-2; no clear D gene. CDR3 length: 15 residues. Here the CDR3 DNA reads TGTATCAGCAGTTCCCCGATGGCCCCTCCGGGGGAGCTGTTTTTT. It is translated as CISSSPMAPPGELFF.

This clonotype showed up many times. The V and J genes are TRBV20-1 and TRBJ2-1; 9 positions match TRBD2. The J segment lost 4 bases and the V segment lost 6 bases, leaving 7 bases of the junction unmatched. Germline V gives CDR1 DFQATT, CDR2 SNEGSKA (reference sequence). This CDR3 has 14 residues. CDR3 residues: CSALAGAKYNEQFF. CDR3 nucleotides: TGCAGTGCATTAGCGGGAGCGAAGTACAATGAGCAGTTCTTC.

This clonotype has only a few counts. The germline gene is not matched at one end of the junction; a read error may be the cause. V gene TRBV20-1 combines with J gene TRBJ1-3; D may be TRBD1 (6 bases). The CDR3 is 16 residues long. Germline V gene lookup returns CDR1 DFQATT and CDR2 SNEGSKA (reference sequence). The CDR3 region is CSPRDLGHNSGNTMYF. The CDR3 region has the DNA TGCAGTCCTAGAGATTTGGGACACAACTCTGGAAACACCATGTATTTT.

Concerning this clonotype itself: The germline gene is not matched at one end of the junction; a read error may be the cause. This chain connects TRBV20-1 to TRBJ2-7; 7 nucleotides align to TRBD1. The CDR3 has 13 residues. Germline loops: CDR1 DFQATT, CDR2 SNEGSKA (reference sequence). CDR3 region: CSVPGQRAYGQYF. The CDR3, as DNA: TGCAGTGTCCCGGGACAGAGGGCTTACGGGCAGTACTTC.

This chain connects TRBV11-2 to TRBJ1-6, with unresolved D. Germline lookup yields CDR1 SGHAT and CDR2 FQNNGV. This CDR3 region has 16 residues. Trimming pared 0 bases from V and 10 bases from J, leaving 16 bases between. The DNA for the CDR3 is TGTGCCAGCAGCTTAGAAGGCGGATCCCCGGTATCACCCCTCCACTTT. This codes for CASSLEGGSPVSPLHF. The full variable domain, rest sourced from reference TRBV11-2 and TRBJ1-6, is EAGVAQSPRYKIIEKRQSVAFWCNPISGHATLYWYQQILGQGPKLLIQFQNNGVVDDSQLPKDRFSAERLKGVDSTLKIQPAKLEDSAVYLCASSLEGGSPVSPLHFGNGTRLTVT.

In regard to this clonotype: Likely a read error: the CDR3 ends without its conserved phenylalanine or tryptophan. The chain has TRBV20-1 and TRBJ2-5, with 8 bases lining up with TRBD2. This CDR3 spans 14 amino acids. CDR1 is DFQATT, CDR2 SNEGSKA, per germline (reference sequence). Here the CDR3 reads CSARGTSGWETQYL. In DNA, the CDR3 is TGCAGTGCCAGAGGAACTAGCGGATGGGAGACCCAGTACCTC.

The V gene is TRBV5-6, the J gene TRBJ2-3; 9 bases agree with TRBD1. This CDR3 region has 15 residues. The V and J ends lost 4 bases and 5 bases, in that order; junction bases with no gene match: 8. Germline lookup yields CDR1 SGHDT and CDR2 YYEEEE. The DNA for the CDR3 is TGTGCCAGCAGCATATATGACAGGGGGGTAGATACGCAGTATTTT. This sequence encodes CASSIYDRGVDTQYF.

In regard to this clonotype: A read error may be the cause here, since a much bigger clone is one base away. In DNA, the CDR3 is TGCAGTACTAGAGATAGCGAGGGGGCTGGCTACACCTTC. It encodes CSTRDSEGAGYTF. The chain couples TRBV20-1 to TRBJ1-2; 7 nucleotides agree with TRBD1. This CDR3 spans 13 amino acids. CDR1 and CDR2 from the germline V gene are DFQATT and SNEGSKA (reference sequence).

The chain joins TRBV11-2 to TRBJ2-1, with TRBD2 identical over 7 bases. The trim removed 7 bases at V and 6 bases at J, leaving 15 bases unmatched. The CDR3 runs 16 residues. CDR1 and CDR2 (germline): SGHAT, FQNNGV. CDR3 in amino acids: CASIPWTREWVNEQFF. The DNA of the CDR3 is TGTGCCAGCATCCCCTGGACGCGGGAGTGGGTCAATGAGCAGTTCTTC.

The chain carries TRBV11-2 and TRBJ2-2; 7 bases are shared with TRBD2. The CDR3 is 16 residues long. V gave up 1 base and J gave up 15 bases; unmatched junction bases: 17. The germline V gene encodes CDR1 SGHAT and CDR2 FQNNGV. CDR3: CASSLGGTGLAGGLFF. In DNA form, the CDR3 reads TGTGCCAGCAGCTTAGGGGGGACGGGGCTGGCCGGGGGGTTGTTTTTT.